One and the same sample provided the 28 T cell receptor beta chains below, sequenced in a study of beta chain features in type 1 diabetes. Sequencing targeted expressed TCRB transcripts, as all isolated RNA had been reverse transcribed. Some clones are missing from TCRdb's copy, which holds only in-frame ones; the method was immunoSEQ multiplex PCR. This table has hundreds of thousands of clones, 11% to 15% appearing once. No antigen has been assigned to these receptors. Study-wide findings and caveats: Across all four CD4+ subsets, people with type 1 diabetes showed modestly shorter TCRB CDR3s.

What was sequenced was naive CD4+ T cells from blood. These receptors all stem from a man younger than 35 with type 1 diabetes.

This clone has just a few counts. The V call is TRBV10-3, the J call TRBJ1-6; D is possibly TRBD1 (5 bases). The CDR3 sequence is 15 residues long. The V gene lost 2 bases and the J gene lost 6 bases, with 11 bases spanning the gap. CDR1 is ENHRY, CDR2 SYGVKD, per germline. CDR3 nucleotides: TGTGCCATCAGTGAGCTCGCGGGGGGTAATTCACCCCTCCACTTT. It is translated as CAISELAGGNSPLHF.

The chain joins TRBV28 to TRBJ2-7, with D perhaps matching TRBD2 (6 bases). This CDR3 has 16 amino acids. From germline, CDR1 is MDHEN and CDR2 SYDVKM. The germline V and J ends were trimmed by 4 bases and 6 bases, with 22 bases remaining between them. CDR3 nucleotides: TGTGCCAGCAGTTCGGCGGGAAACCCATCGAACGCCGAGCAGTACTTC. It translates to CASSSAGNPSNAEQYF. Complete variable domain (other parts from reference TRBV28 and TRBJ2-7): DVKVTQSSRYLVKRTGEKVFLECVQDMDHENMFWYRQDPGLGLRLIYFSYDVKMKEKGDIPEGYSVSREKKERFSLILESASTNQTSMYLCASSSAGNPSNAEQYFGPGTRLTVT.

This clone was recorded a few times. The chain employs TRBV7-2 and TRBJ2-3; 9 bases fit TRBD2. Germline V CDR1 and CDR2: SGHTA, FQGNSA. J was trimmed by 3 bases and V by 2 bases; bases with no gene match: 6. This CDR3 is built from 16 residues. Here the CDR3 reads CASSLPLAGLTDTQYF. The CDR3 bases are TGTGCCAGCAGCTTACCACTAGCGGGCTTAACAGATACGCAGTATTTT.

The chain links TRBV15 to TRBJ2-1; 7 bases align to TRBD1. J gave up 5 bases and V 5 bases, and 9 bases lay outside the gene matches. The CDR3 length is 15 residues. Germline assignment: CDR1 LNHNV and CDR2 YYDKDF (reference sequence). This chain's CDR3 is CATSGLTGFDNEQFF. In nucleotides, the CDR3 is TGTGCCACCAGCGGATTGACAGGGTTCGACAATGAGCAGTTCTTC.

This clone showed up just a few times. The chain joins TRBV7-2 to TRBJ2-5, with 8 bases fitting TRBD1. Trimming took 5 bases from V and 0 from J; bases not matched to a gene: 8. Germline V gives CDR1 SGHTA, CDR2 FQGNSA. CDR3 length equals 16 residues. The CDR3 loop reads CASSPTGAAYQETQYF. The CDR3 region has the DNA TGTGCCAGCAGCCCGACAGGGGCCGCTTACCAAGAGACCCAGTACTTC.

The rearrangement links TRBV15 to TRBJ1-1; TRBD1 agrees at 7 bases. Unmatched junction bases numbered 7, after V lost 7 bases and J lost 5 bases. This CDR3 has 13 residues. Germline loops: CDR1 LNHNV, CDR2 YYDKDF (reference sequence). CDR3 region: CATTRQGGTEAFF. In DNA, the CDR3 is TGTGCCACCACGAGACAGGGAGGGACTGAAGCTTTCTTT.

In this sample, this clone turned up a few times. The rearrangement uses TRBV6-5 and TRBJ2-3; 9 nucleotides align to TRBD2. J was trimmed by 0 bases and V by 10 bases; bases with no gene match: 8. The germline gives CDR1 MNHEY, CDR2 SVGAGI. The CDR3 loop spans 15 amino acids. The CDR3 sequence is CATRRLAESTDTQYF. Written as DNA, the CDR3 is TGTGCCACTCGTCGACTAGCGGAGAGCACAGATACGCAGTATTTT.

The sample holds a few counts of this clone. This chain joins TRBV2 and TRBJ1-2; D is uncertain. Trimming removed 6 bases at V and 5 bases at J, with 19 bases between. The CDR3 sequence is 15 residues long. CDR1 and CDR2 (germline): SNHLY, FYNNEI. As DNA, the CDR3 is TGTGCCAGCAGCTCGAGCCGCGAAAAATCTTATGGCTACACCTTC. Protein product: CASSSSREKSYGYTF.

This clone was recorded a few times. The chain couples TRBV30 to TRBJ1-2; TRBD1 might be the D (6 bases). Germline CDR1 reads GTSNPN; CDR2 reads SVGIG (reference sequence). V lost 0 bases, J lost 8 bases, and 10 bases lay in between. There are 12 residues in the CDR3. CDR3 loop: CAWSVQGIGYTF. CDR3 coding DNA: TGTGCCTGGAGTGTACAGGGAATCGGCTACACCTTC.

The chain carries TRBV9 and TRBJ2-7; 10 bases agree with TRBD1. The V gene end was trimmed by 3 bases and the J gene end by 2 bases; junction bases not matched to a gene: 5. Germline V lookup: CDR1 SGDLS, CDR2 YYNGEE. The CDR3 has 15 residues. CDR3 in DNA: TGTGCCAGCAGCGCCCAGACAGGGGGCCCCTACGAGCAGTACTTC. Amino acid sequence: CASSAQTGGPYEQYF.

V and J are TRBV4-2 and TRBJ2-7; weak D call: TRBD1 (5 bases). The CDR3 runs 15 residues. Trimming removed 0 bases from V and 3 bases from J, with 12 bases in between. Germline loops: CDR1 LGHNA, CDR2 YNFKEQ. CDR3 loop: CASSQDVSRVYEQYF. The CDR3 coding sequence is TGTGCCAGCAGCCAAGATGTCAGCAGGGTCTACGAGCAGTACTTC.

In its sample, this clone was seen once. V gene TRBV30 combines with J gene TRBJ1-4, with 9 bases lining up with TRBD1. CDR1 is GTSNPN, CDR2 SVGIG, per germline (reference sequence). The CDR3 runs to 15 residues. J was trimmed by 4 bases and V by 1 base; bases with no gene match: 4. CDR3 nucleotides: TGTGCCTGGAGTGCTACAGGGGGCAATAATGAAAAACTGTTTTTT. Its protein product is CAWSATGGNNEKLFF.

V gene TRBV29-1 combines with J gene TRBJ1-2, with TRBD1 as a possible D gene (5 bases). The CDR3 is made up of 13 amino acids. Germline-derived CDR1 and CDR2 are SQVTM and ANQGSEA. V was pared by 4 bases and J by 6 bases, with 15 bases between. This chain's CDR3 is CSVVRQGYDGYTF. The CDR3 DNA follows: TGCAGCGTTGTTCGGCAGGGTTATGATGGCTACACCTTC.

This clone was counted only a few times. The chain has TRBV28 and TRBJ2-7, with D unclear. This CDR3 spans 13 amino acids. The germline CDR1 and CDR2 sequences are MDHEN and SYDVKM. The V end was cut by 2 bases, the J end by 7 bases, with 12 bases between. CDR3 nucleotide sequence: TGTGCCAGCAGTTTAAGCGCGGTCGGAGAGCAGTACTTC. Translated: CASSLSAVGEQYF.

This rearrangement joins TRBV6-5 to TRBJ2-7, with 9 bases matching TRBD2. Germline V lookup: CDR1 MNHEY, CDR2 SVGAGI. V was pared by 2 bases and J by 5 bases, with 10 bases of the junction left unmatched. The CDR3 consists of 16 residues. CDR3 loop: CASSYTPRGGGHEQYF. The CDR3 coding sequence is TGTGCCAGCAGTTACACCCCGCGGGGGGGCGGGCACGAGCAGTACTTC.

The table lists this clone with a few counts. The V and J genes are TRBV7-8 and TRBJ2-1, with 9 positions matching TRBD1. This CDR3 has 15 amino acids. Germline CDR1 is SGHVS and CDR2 is FQNEAQ. V trimming: 4 bases; J trimming: 4 bases; junction bases outside the gene matches: 5. DNA for the CDR3: TGTGCCAGCAGCTCTGCCGGACAGGGGTACAATGAGCAGTTCTTC. Encoded protein: CASSSAGQGYNEQFF.

CDR3 nucleotide sequence: TGCGCCAGCAGCCCGACTAGCGGAACTTTCAATGAGCAGTTCTTC. This translates into CASSPTSGTFNEQFF. This sequence joins TRBV5-1 and TRBJ2-1; 9 positions match TRBD2. The CDR3 spans 15 residues. V was clipped by 4 bases and J by 6 bases; unmatched bases: 8. CDR1 and CDR2 (germline): SGHRS, YFSETQ.

This chain connects TRBV30 to TRBJ2-3; D uncertain. The CDR3 is 12 amino acids. Trimming stripped 0 bases from V and 6 bases from J, with 7 bases between. Germline CDR1 GTSNPN, CDR2 SVGIG (reference sequence). Here the CDR3 reads CAWSVFRDTQYF. The CDR3 DNA follows: TGTGCCTGGAGTGTATTCAGGGATACGCAGTATTTT.

The rearrangement links TRBV27 to TRBJ2-3, with D unclear. CDR3 length equals 12 residues. The germline gives CDR1 MNHEY, CDR2 SMNVEV (reference sequence). The ends were cut back, 7 bases at V and 5 bases at J, with 10 bases in the middle. The CDR3 region has the DNA TGTGCCAGCACCCCAGACCGAGATACGCAGTATTTT. It codes for CASTPDRDTQYF.

The gene calls are TRBV2 and TRBJ1-5; D gene ambiguous. This CDR3 spans 12 amino acids. Germline CDR1 SNHLY, CDR2 FYNNEI. V lost 4 bases to trimming and J lost 10 bases, with 11 bases between them. CDR3 DNA sequence: TGTGCCAGCAGTGCTGCGCCCTCCCCCCAGCATTTT. Translating it yields CASSAAPSPQHF.

This clone was counted a few times. The chain joins TRBV6-5 to TRBJ1-5; 7 nucleotides agree with TRBD1. The germline gives CDR1 MNHEY, CDR2 SVGAGI. The CDR3 extends over 13 amino acids. The V and J ends lost 6 bases and 7 bases, in that order; junction bases with no gene match: 6. CDR3 sequence reads: CASSQGGSQPQHF. The CDR3 coding sequence is TGTGCCAGCAGCCAGGGGGGGAGCCAGCCCCAGCATTTT.

This clone was found a few times. V and J are TRBV15 and TRBJ2-6; 7 nucleotides match TRBD1. The J segment lost 4 bases and the V segment lost 0 bases, leaving 12 bases of the junction unmatched. This CDR3 is 19 amino acids long. Germline V gene sequence: CDR1 LNHNV, CDR2 YYDKDF (reference sequence). The DNA for the CDR3 is TGTGCCACCAGCAGAGATTATCCCCGACAGGGCTCAGGGGCCAACGTCCTGACTTTC. Amino acid sequence: CATSRDYPRQGSGANVLTF.

The J gene is TRBJ2-1, the V gene TRBV15; 9 bases agree with TRBD2. Germline trimming cut 5 bases from V and 0 bases from J; bases unmatched to any gene: 11. Germline V gives CDR1 LNHNV, CDR2 YYDKDF (reference sequence). The CDR3 is 18 residues long. The CDR3 DNA follows: TGTGCCACCAGCCACCCGGCTAGCGGGGTTAGCTCCTACAATGAGCAGTTCTTC. Translating it yields CATSHPASGVSSYNEQFF.

Of note for this clone: The sample holds other DNA sequences that translate to the same CDR3. V and J are TRBV11-1 and TRBJ2-1; D not resolved. Deletions cut 1 base from V and 8 bases from J, with 3 bases between. The CDR3 is 11 amino acids. Per the germline V gene, CDR1 is SGHAT and CDR2 is FQDESV (reference sequence). The CDR3 DNA reads TGTGCCAGCAGCTTAGGATATGAGCAGTTCTTC. Translating it yields CASSLGYEQFF.

This clone came up a few times. The chain recombines TRBV2 with TRBJ2-1; D is undetermined. Trimming removed 4 bases at V and 6 bases at J, with 10 bases between. The CDR3 runs 13 residues. The germline gives CDR1 SNHLY, CDR2 FYNNEI. The CDR3 DNA reads TGTGCCAGCAGTGTGTCTGGATTCAATGAGCAGTTCTTC. It translates to CASSVSGFNEQFF.

The rearrangement joins TRBV2 to TRBJ2-3, with TRBD2 matching over 7 bases. The ends lost 5 bases at V and 1 base at J; junction bases unmatched: 0. Germline V lookup: CDR1 SNHLY, CDR2 FYNNEI. CDR3 length equals 13 residues. The DNA for the CDR3 is TGTGCCAGCAGTCGGGGGGGCACAGATACGCAGTATTTT. Translated, it gives CASSRGGTDTQYF. The full variable domain, rest sourced from reference TRBV2 and TRBJ2-3, is EPEVTQTPSHQVTQMGQEVILRCVPISNHLYFYWYRQILGQKVEFLVSFYNNEISEKSEIFDDQFSVERPDGSNFTLKIRSTKLEDSAMYFCASSRGGTDTQYFGPGTRLTVL.

In this sample, this clone turned up a few times. The chain's CDR3 is CASGRAGNSGNTIYF. DNA for the CDR3: TGTGCCAGCGGCCGTGCAGGGAACTCTGGAAACACCATATATTTT. The chain couples TRBV9 to TRBJ1-3; D perhaps matches TRBD1 (5 bases). The CDR3 is 15 residues long. The germline V gene has CDR1 SGDLS and CDR2 YYNGEE. Trimming stripped 7 bases from V and 0 bases from J, with 14 bases between. The full variable domain, its missing parts supplied by reference TRBV9 and TRBJ1-3, is DSGVTQTPKHLITATGQRVTLRCSPRSGDLSVYWYQQSLDQGLQFLIQYYNGEERAKGNILERFSAQQFPDLHSELNLSSLELGDSALYFCASGRAGNSGNTIYFGEGSWLTVV.

The gene calls are TRBV27 and TRBJ1-5, with a weak D call TRBD1 (5 bases). CDR3 size: 15 residues. Germline assignment: CDR1 MNHEY and CDR2 SMNVEV (reference sequence). With 3 bases removed from V and 0 bases from J, the gap between germline ends came to 9 bases. CDR3: CASSFDSNSNQPQHF. CDR3 coding DNA: TGTGCCAGCAGTTTCGACAGTAATAGCAATCAGCCCCAGCATTTT.